The 8 T cell receptor beta chains given below trace back to one sample, sequenced in a study of T cell changes during pregnancy in multiple sclerosis. This table comes from immunoSEQ multiplex PCR, and its TCRdb copy is limited to in-frame clones, with some not included. The sample contains 80,000 or so clones, 92% of which appear only once. The sample in question was peripheral blood, obtained before pregnancy. These receptors were obtained from a female donor with multiple sclerosis, enrolled in a pregnancy study.

The rearrangement uses TRBV6-5 and TRBJ1-1; 7 bases align to TRBD1. The ends lost 5 bases at V and 0 bases at J; junction bases unmatched: 6. There are 15 residues in the CDR3. Germline CDR1 MNHEY, CDR2 SVGAGI. CDR3 region: CASSPWGQMNTEAFF. In DNA, the CDR3 is TGTGCCAGCAGTCCCTGGGGACAGATGAACACTGAAGCTTTCTTT.

This clone was counted once. This sequence joins TRBV9 and TRBJ1-1; D is unclear. Trimming removed 0 bases at V and 1 base at J, with 4 bases between. The CDR3 covers 13 residues. The germline V gene encodes CDR1 SGDLS and CDR2 YYNGEE. In nucleotides, the CDR3 is TGTGCCAGCAGCGTAGCCCAGAACACTGAAGCTTTCTTT. It specifies CASSVAQNTEAFF.

This clone has just one count. The genes are TRBV27 and TRBJ2-1, with TRBD1 as a possible D gene (6 bases). Trimming cost V 3 bases and J 15 bases, with 21 bases left between them. Germline V gene lookup returns CDR1 MNHEY and CDR2 SMNVEV (reference sequence). The CDR3 consists of 14 residues. The CDR3 protein is CASSLVGRTVRPFF. Written as DNA, the CDR3 is TGTGCCAGCAGTTTGGTCGGAAGGACAGTCCGTCCGTTCTTC.

CDR3: CASSRDTFSYEQYF. CDR3 nucleotides: TGTGCCAGCAGCCGGGACACTTTCTCCTACGAGCAGTACTTC. This rearrangement joins TRBV5-5 to TRBJ2-7; TRBD1 is a possible D gene (6 bases). Deletions cut 4 bases from V and 0 bases from J, with 11 bases between. Looked up from germline, CDR1 is SGHKS and CDR2 is YYEKEE (reference sequence). The CDR3 totals 14 residues. The whole variable domain, remainder taken from reference TRBV5-5 and TRBJ2-7, is DAGVTQSPTHLIKTRGQQVTLRCSPISGHKSVSWYQQVLGQGPQFIFQYYEKEERGRGNFPDRFSARQFPNYSSELNVNALLLGDSALYLCASSRDTFSYEQYFGPGTRLTVT.

This chain connects TRBV6-5 to TRBJ2-1, with 9 bases aligning to TRBD2. V lost 2 bases and J lost 7; bases outside the gene matches: 6. The CDR3 runs to 15 residues. Germline V gene lookup returns CDR1 MNHEY and CDR2 SVGAGI. CDR3: CASSYGLAGLNEQFF. As DNA, the CDR3 is TGTGCCAGCAGTTACGGTCTAGCGGGACTGAATGAGCAGTTCTTC.

This chain uses TRBV5-1 with TRBJ1-1; 7 nucleotides align to TRBD1. Germline trimming cut 4 bases from V and 3 bases from J; bases unmatched to any gene: 6. Germline V lookup: CDR1 SGHRS, CDR2 YFSETQ. CDR3 length equals 14 residues. DNA of the CDR3: TGCGCCAGCAGCCCAACAGGGGTGGACACTGAAGCTTTCTTT. This gives the protein CASSPTGVDTEAFF. The variable domain in full, with the rest retrieved from reference TRBV5-1 and TRBJ1-1, is KAGVTQTPRYLIKTRGQQVTLSCSPISGHRSVSWYQQTPGQGLQFLFEYFSETQRNKGNFPGRFSGRQFSNSRSEMNVSTLELGDSALYLCASSPTGVDTEAFFGQGTRLTVV.

This clone was seen only a few times. Germline and junction disagree at one end, which may indicate a read error. The chain uses TRBV6-5 and TRBJ1-2; D is ambiguous. The CDR3 length is 13 residues. Germline V gene sequence: CDR1 MNHEY, CDR2 SVGAGI. CDR3 sequence (DNA): TGTGCCAGCAGCGACAACCTATCCTATCGCTACACCTTC. It is translated as CASSDNLSYRYTF.

V usage is TRBV7-8 and J usage is TRBJ1-2; D gene ambiguous. The germline V gene has CDR1 SGHVS and CDR2 FQNEAQ. V shed 5 bases and J shed 8 bases, with 18 bases lying between them. The CDR3 has 14 residues. In DNA, the CDR3 is TGTGCCAGCAGCCCAACCACGGGGAGGATGGGCTACACCTTC. Protein sequence: CASSPTTGRMGYTF.